The clone carrying this T cell receptor (beta chain) was seen only a few times. No antigen is known for it. Germline CDR1 MGHDK, CDR2 SYGVNS. The V gene lost 7 bases and the J gene lost 4 bases, with 26 bases spanning the gap. The CDR3 loop spans 17 amino acids. Each CDR3 protein is one row after TCRdb ran MiXCR on the RT-PCR reads. This table has hundreds of thousands of distinct CDR3 sequences, around 15% appearing once. The data stem from a study of response to subunit inactivated influenza vaccine. The study's findings and limits: Authors suggested that a seasonal influenza vaccination recruits few new T cells each time.

V is TRBV25-1 and J is TRBJ2-7; D may be TRBD2 (6 bases). The clonotype comes from a man aged 50-59 years who received an inactivated influenza vaccine. Sequencing used PBMCs from blood, obtained approximately 15 days before vaccination. CDR3 DNA: TGTGCCAGCAAGACGACTGATGTCGGGGGAGGATTATACGAGCAGTACTTC. Translated, it gives CASKTTDVGGGLYEQYF.